What follows are 30 T cell receptor beta chains derived from one specimen sequenced in a study of monozygotic twins with cystic fibrosis listed by TCRdb under 2021. The method behind the library was the immunoSEQ multiplex PCR assay. In its TCRdb copy, this immuneACCESS table keeps in-frame sequences only and misses some clones. Where compared with another copy, unresolved V genes explain less than half of these, and the others have no known cause. The sample table contains 15,000 to 20,000 clones; only one count was recorded for around 97% of them. Of the sample, 1.9% is held by the ten largest clones. The specimen was blood. These receptors were collected from a woman aged 25-40 years with cystic fibrosis.

This clone was found once. The V call is TRBV6-6, the J call TRBJ1-2; D uncertain. This CDR3 is built from 16 residues. CDR1 MNHNY and CDR2 SVGAGI come from the germline V gene (reference sequence). V was trimmed by 3 bases and J by 4 bases, leaving 18 bases between them. CDR3 nucleotides: TGTGCCAGCAGTTATTCTGGTGCATTGGAAACCTATGGCTACACCTTC. Translating it yields CASSYSGALETYGYTF.

The chain carries TRBV19 and TRBJ1-2; D may be TRBD1 (6 bases). The CDR3 runs 11 residues. Between the trimmed V and J ends, which lost 7 bases and 7 bases, there was a span of 10 bases. Germline V gene lookup returns CDR1 LNHDA and CDR2 SQIVND (reference sequence). The CDR3 protein is CASMGGSGYTF. The DNA of the CDR3 is TGTGCCAGTATGGGGGGCAGTGGCTACACCTTC.

The chain employs TRBV18 and TRBJ1-1; tentative D call: TRBD1 (5 bases). Germline-derived CDR1 and CDR2 are KGHSH and LQKENI. Trimming left V 8 bases short and J 5 bases short, with 15 bases between. The CDR3 is 13 residues long. This CDR3 reads CASKEGVRTEAFF. CDR3 nucleotides: TGTGCCAGCAAAGAAGGGGTACGGACTGAAGCTTTCTTT.

This chain links TRBV9 with TRBJ2-4; D is ambiguous. The V gene lost 0 bases and the J gene lost 0 bases, with 7 bases spanning the gap. CDR1 and CDR2 (germline): SGDLS, YYNGEE. CDR3 length: 15 amino acids. CDR3: CASSVGTVAKNIQYF. The CDR3 bases are TGTGCCAGCAGCGTAGGCACCGTAGCCAAAAACATTCAGTACTTC.

J is TRBJ2-7 and V is TRBV4-2; 9 nucleotides agree with TRBD2. Germline V CDR1 and CDR2: LGHNA, YNFKEQ. The trim removed 0 bases at V and 4 bases at J, leaving 4 bases unmatched. The CDR3 length is 15 residues. CDR3 DNA: TGTGCCAGCAGCCAAGAGACTAGCGGAGCGTACGAGCAGTACTTC. Encoded protein: CASSQETSGAYEQYF.

The chain has TRBV18 and TRBJ1-6; D not resolved. V was trimmed by 4 bases and J by 8 bases, leaving 9 bases between them. The CDR3 contains 13 residues. Germline assignment: CDR1 KGHSH and CDR2 LQKENI. DNA of the CDR3: TGTGCCAGCTCACAAGTCCAGGATTCACCCCTCCACTTT. Translated: CASSQVQDSPLHF.

The J gene is TRBJ1-2, the V gene TRBV28; D gene unclear. Germline assignment: CDR1 MDHEN and CDR2 SYDVKM. This CDR3 has 17 residues. Trimming removed 5 bases at V and 4 bases at J, with 23 bases between. The CDR3 nucleotides are TGTGCCAGCAGTCCACCTACCACCGGACGACTACGCTATGGCTACACCTTC. Encoded protein: CASSPPTTGRLRYGYTF.

The chain carries TRBV6-1 and TRBJ1-3; D remains ambiguous. The CDR3 sequence is 16 residues long. CDR1 MNHNS and CDR2 SASEGT come from the germline V gene. V was cut by 1 base and J by 0 bases, with 10 bases left in between. The CDR3 loop is CASSEEVYFSGNTIYF. The CDR3 nucleotides read TGTGCCAGCAGTGAAGAGGTGTATTTCTCTGGAAACACCATATATTTT.

The V gene is TRBV2, the J gene TRBJ1-3; the D is unclear. V was shortened by 7 bases and J by 0 bases, with 7 bases between the two germline ends. This CDR3 comprises 13 residues. Germline CDR1 reads SNHLY; CDR2 reads FYNNEI. For the CDR3, the DNA is TGTGCCAGCATACTCAACTCTGGAAACACCATATATTTT. Its protein is CASILNSGNTIYF.

The chain uses TRBV4-1 and TRBJ2-5; possible D gene TRBD2, 5 bases. With 4 bases removed from V and 1 base from J, the gap between germline ends came to 10 bases. CDR3 length: 14 residues. Germline CDR1 MGHRA, CDR2 YSYEKL. CDR3 protein: CASSPTGFQETQYF. CDR3 DNA sequence: TGCGCCAGCAGCCCAACGGGGTTCCAAGAGACCCAGTACTTC.

The J gene is TRBJ2-5, the V gene TRBV5-1, with 7 bases that match TRBD2. Germline trimming cut 2 bases from V and 9 bases from J; bases unmatched to any gene: 19. This CDR3 has 17 amino acids. The germline gives CDR1 SGHRS, CDR2 YFSETQ. This CDR3 is CASSFAQSTSIPGAQYF. For the CDR3, the DNA is TGCGCCAGCAGCTTTGCCCAATCGACTAGCATCCCCGGGGCCCAGTACTTC. The whole variable domain, remainder taken from reference TRBV5-1 and TRBJ2-5, is KAGVTQTPRYLIKTRGQQVTLSCSPISGHRSVSWYQQTPGQGLQFLFEYFSETQRNKGNFPGRFSGRQFSNSRSEMNVSTLELGDSALYLCASSFAQSTSIPGAQYFGPGTRLLVL.

J is TRBJ2-7 and V is TRBV5-6; the match to TRBD1 covers 7 bases. V gave up 3 bases and J gave up 4 bases; unmatched junction bases: 7. Germline-derived CDR1 and CDR2 are SGHDT and YYEEEE. This CDR3 region has 14 residues. The CDR3 coding sequence is TGTGCCAGCAGCTCTACCGGGACAGAATACGAGCAGTACTTC. Protein product: CASSSTGTEYEQYF.

The genes are TRBV7-9 and TRBJ1-1, with unresolved D. CDR1 SEHNR and CDR2 FQNEAQ come from the germline V gene (reference sequence). This CDR3 spans 10 amino acids. Trimming took off 5 bases at V and 10 bases at J, with 8 bases between the two ends. In DNA, the CDR3 is TGTGCCAGCAGCACTCTAGGAGCTTTCTTT. This encodes CASSTLGAFF.

The chain employs TRBV27 and TRBJ2-3; D is possibly TRBD2 (7 bases). In germline, CDR1 is MNHEY, CDR2 SMNVEV (reference sequence). This CDR3 spans 15 amino acids. Trimming removed 7 bases at V and 5 bases at J, with 19 bases between. CDR3 protein: CASTPRGGWRDTQYF. The DNA of the CDR3 is TGTGCCAGCACTCCTAGGGGGGGGTGGAGAGATACGCAGTATTTT.

The genes are TRBV2 and TRBJ1-1; weak D call: TRBD1 (6 bases). Germline V lookup: CDR1 SNHLY, CDR2 FYNNEI. CDR3 length: 13 residues. V was pared by 11 bases and J by 4 bases, with 17 bases between. The CDR3 DNA sequence: TGTGCCGGGACTCAGGGGCCCTTCACTGAAGCTTTCTTT. Protein: CAGTQGPFTEAFF.

The rearrangement links TRBV7-9 to TRBJ2-7; D unresolved. This CDR3 spans 16 amino acids. The germline V gene encodes CDR1 SEHNR and CDR2 FQNEAQ (reference sequence). V lost 5 bases and J lost 0, with 17 bases in between. CDR3 sequence: CASSQPSGGRSYEQYF. The CDR3 region has the DNA TGTGCCAGCAGCCAACCCTCGGGCGGCCGCTCCTACGAGCAGTACTTC.

This chain joins TRBV18 and TRBJ2-4; TRBD2 is a possible D gene (6 bases). Trimming removed 6 bases from V and 2 bases from J, with 11 bases in between. In germline, CDR1 is KGHSH, CDR2 LQKENI. The CDR3 totals 14 residues. The CDR3 DNA reads as TGTGCCAGCTCCAATGGGGGGACCAAAAACATTCAGTACTTC. Translating it yields CASSNGGTKNIQYF.

CDR3 DNA: TGTGCCAGCAGTGAACGACACTGGATGACCTACGAGCAGTACTTC. This sequence encodes CASSERHWMTYEQYF. V and J are TRBV2 and TRBJ2-7, with D unresolved. In germline, CDR1 is SNHLY, CDR2 FYNNEI. V was pared by 2 bases and J by 2 bases, with 13 bases between. This CDR3 has 15 amino acids. The full variable domain, rest sourced from reference TRBV2 and TRBJ2-7, is EPEVTQTPSHQVTQMGQEVILRCVPISNHLYFYWYRQILGQKVEFLVSFYNNEISEKSEIFDDQFSVERPDGSNFTLKIRSTKLEDSAMYFCASSERHWMTYEQYFGPGTRLTVT.

With respect to this clone: The junction departs from the called germline gene at one end, perhaps through a read error. This chain uses TRBV14 with TRBJ2-5, with D hard to call. CDR1 SGHDN and CDR2 FVKESK come from the germline V gene. The CDR3 runs 12 residues. The CDR3 bases are TGTGCCAGCAACCAAGGAGTGGGGACCCAGTACTTC. Protein sequence: CASNQGVGTQYF. The complete variable domain, with remaining parts taken from reference TRBV14 and TRBJ2-5, reads EAGVTQFPSHSVIEKGQTVTLRCDPISGHDNLYWYRRVMGKEIKFLLHFVKESKQDESGMPNNRFLAERTGGTYSTLKVQPAELEDSGVYFCASNQGVGTQYFGPGTRLLVL.

This rearrangement joins TRBV5-4 to TRBJ2-1, with a tentative D call TRBD2 (5 bases). V lost 0 bases and J lost 3, with 10 bases in between. The CDR3 spans 15 residues. Germline loops: CDR1 SGHNT, CDR2 YYREEE (reference sequence). The CDR3 bases are TGTGCCAGCAGCTTGGGGGGTACTAGCTACAATGAGCAGTTCTTC. This gives the protein CASSLGGTSYNEQFF.

The chain combines TRBV5-1 with TRBJ1-3; no firm D call. The germline V gene encodes CDR1 SGHRS and CDR2 YFSETQ. The CDR3 is 16 residues long. Trimming shortened V by 4 bases and J by 0 bases, and 14 bases separated the two germline ends. The CDR3 reads CASSPATPSSGNTIYF. For the CDR3, the DNA is TGCGCCAGCAGCCCCGCGACCCCGAGCTCTGGAAACACCATATATTTT.

The chain joins TRBV9 to TRBJ2-5; tentatively, D is TRBD1 (6 bases). This CDR3 comprises 13 residues. Germline V gene lookup returns CDR1 SGDLS and CDR2 YYNGEE. Trimming removed 3 bases from V and 5 bases from J, with 11 bases in between. The CDR3, as DNA: TGTGCCAGCAGCGCCTACAGGGAGGAGACCCAGTACTTC. Amino acids: CASSAYREETQYF.

This chain uses TRBV5-1 with TRBJ2-5; TRBD1 aligns across 8 bases. Trimming removed 5 bases from V and 8 bases from J; junction bases left unmatched: 8. CDR3 length: 13 residues. In germline, CDR1 is SGHRS, CDR2 YFSETQ. The CDR3 spells CASSSGGDGTQYF. As DNA, the CDR3 is TGCGCCAGCAGTTCAGGGGGCGATGGAACCCAGTACTTC. Complete variable domain (other parts from reference TRBV5-1 and TRBJ2-5): KAGVTQTPRYLIKTRGQQVTLSCSPISGHRSVSWYQQTPGQGLQFLFEYFSETQRNKGNFPGRFSGRQFSNSRSEMNVSTLELGDSALYLCASSSGGDGTQYFGPGTRLLVL.

The V gene is TRBV2, the J gene TRBJ1-1; D is perhaps TRBD1 (5 bases). The CDR3 has 11 residues. Germline assignment: CDR1 SNHLY and CDR2 FYNNEI. Deletions cut 6 bases from V and 11 bases from J, with 13 bases between. The CDR3 DNA reads as TGTGCCAGCAGCCCACAGGACGGGGCTTTCTTT. Translating gives CASSPQDGAFF.

The chain carries TRBV5-1 and TRBJ1-6; D unresolved. Germline CDR1 is SGHRS and CDR2 is YFSETQ. V dropped 0 bases and J dropped 0 bases, with 4 bases sitting between them. This CDR3 has 15 amino acids. The CDR3 here is CASSLEYSYNSPLHF. The CDR3 nucleotides read TGCGCCAGCAGCTTGGAATACTCCTATAATTCACCCCTCCACTTT.

This clone was recorded once. This chain connects TRBV6-5 to TRBJ1-1, with D uncertain. V lost 0 bases to trimming and J lost 4 bases, with 15 bases between them. CDR1 is MNHEY and CDR2 is SVGAGI in the germline V gene. The CDR3 is made up of 16 amino acids. The CDR3 DNA reads as TGTGCCAGCAGTTACTCGGTCGGGGAGGTGAGCACTGAAGCTTTCTTT. Amino acids: CASSYSVGEVSTEAFF.

The genes are TRBV10-1 and TRBJ2-1; D may be TRBD1 (7 bases). The CDR3 sequence is 14 residues long. CDR1 is WNHNN, CDR2 SYGVQD, per germline (reference sequence). Trimming removed 6 bases from V and 3 bases from J, with 12 bases in between. The CDR3 spells CASSPRDSYNEQFF. The CDR3 DNA reads as TGCGCCAGCAGCCCGCGGGACAGCTACAATGAGCAGTTCTTC.

In its sample, this clone was seen once. This chain links TRBV28 with TRBJ1-1; D call uncertain. V dropped 4 bases and J dropped 5 bases, with 11 bases sitting between them. CDR1 and CDR2 (germline): MDHEN, SYDVKM. There are 13 residues in the CDR3. The CDR3 region is CASSSPSWTEAFF. The CDR3 DNA follows: TGTGCCAGCAGTTCCCCCTCCTGGACTGAAGCTTTCTTT.

The V gene is TRBV4-1, the J gene TRBJ2-1, with D possibly matching TRBD2 (7 bases). Germline V gives CDR1 MGHRA, CDR2 YSYEKL. Trimming pared 4 bases from V and 0 bases from J, leaving 13 bases between. The length of the CDR3 is 16 residues. The chain's CDR3 is CASSPRGASSYNEQFF. The CDR3 bases are TGCGCCAGCAGCCCCCGGGGGGCGAGCTCCTACAATGAGCAGTTCTTC.

This chain uses TRBV6-1 with TRBJ1-2, with D possibly being TRBD1 (6 bases). The CDR3 has 15 amino acids. The V and J ends lost 3 bases and 4 bases respectively, with 15 bases between them. The germline V gene encodes CDR1 MNHNS and CDR2 SASEGT. Written as DNA, the CDR3 is TGTGCCAGCAGTGACCTCCCGACAGGTTTCTATGGCTACACCTTC. Its translation is CASSDLPTGFYGYTF.